These T cell receptor beta chains were read from a single sample in a study of PD-1 blockade in classical Hodgkin lymphoma. TCRdb keeps only in-frame clones here, not all; method: immunoSEQ multiplex PCR. This table has tens of thousands of clones, less than 85% appearing once. Specimen: peripheral blood mononuclear cells (PBMCs), collected before the second cycle of nivolumab. The receptors were gathered from a human donor with classical Hodgkin lymphoma. Both conserved end residues are part of each CDR3. Each record gives: clone size, J gene, V gene, D gene, CDR3 DNA, CDR3 protein. A D gene is named only where the DNA matches it firmly. The size entry is marked missing in some rows and otherwise reads once, few, many or a size class.

NA | TRBJ2-4 | TRBV2 | TRBD2 | TGTGCCAGCAGTCAACTAGCGGGGGGAAACATTCAGTACTTC | CASSQLAGGNIQYF
NA | TRBJ2-3 | TRBV10-3 | NA | TGTGCCATCGGGGCAGGATCGGATACGCAGTATTTT | CAIGAGSDTQYF
NA | TRBJ2-7 | TRBV14 | TRBD2 | TGTGCCAGCAGCCCTGGACTAGCGGCCTACGAGCAGTACTTC | CASSPGLAAYEQYF
NA | TRBJ2-3 | TRBV23-1 | NA | TGCGCCAGCAGGACTGAGGTGAGGGGAAAAGATACGCAGTATTTT | CASRTEVRGKDTQYF
NA | TRBJ1-3 | TRBV4-1 | NA | TGCGCCAGCAGCCCCCAGGGACTTGGAAACACCATATATTTT | CASSPQGLGNTIYF
NA | TRBJ2-7 | TRBV5-6 | NA | TGTGCCAGCAGCCAGGGGTACGAGCAGTACTTC | CASSQGYEQYF
NA | TRBJ2-1 | TRBV6-1 | NA | TGTGCCAGCAGTGCTAGAAATTACGACTCCATCGCTGACAATGAGCAGTTCTTC | CASSARNYDSIADNEQFF
NA | TRBJ2-3 | TRBV9 | NA | TGTGCCAGCGCAGGGGTGGGCACAGATACGCAGTATTTT | CASAGVGTDTQYF
NA | TRBJ2-3 | TRBV19 | NA | TGTGCCAGTAAATGGGGGGGCGGCACAGATACGCAGTATTTT | CASKWGGGTDTQYF
NA | TRBJ2-7 | TRBV9 | NA | TGTGCCAGCAGCGTAGCTGGGGGCCACGAGCAGTACTTC | CASSVAGGHEQYF
few | TRBJ1-3 | TRBV6-1 | NA | TGTGCCAGCAGTGTGTACAGGACCCGCGGAAACACCATATATTTT | CASSVYRTRGNTIYF
NA | TRBJ2-1 | TRBV11-2 | NA | TGTGCCAGCAGCTTAGAGCCCCTCGCAGGGGAAGTCTACAATGAGCAGTTCTTC | CASSLEPLAGEVYNEQFF
NA | TRBJ1-2 | TRBV20-1 | TRBD1 | TGCAGTGCTAGAGGACAGGGGGACCACACCTTC | CSARGQGDHTF
NA | TRBJ1-2 | TRBV6-1 | TRBD1 | TGTGCCAGCAGCGAAAGGGCAGGGGGTGGCTACACCTTC | CASSERAGGGYTF
NA | TRBJ1-2 | TRBV7-2 | TRBD1 | TGTGCCAGCAGACCAGGACAGGTTCATGGCTACACCTTC | CASRPGQVHGYTF
NA | TRBJ1-6 | TRBV4-1 | NA | TGCGCCAGCAGCCTCCCCGCCCCCAGGGGCCTTAATTCACCCCTCCACTTT | CASSLPAPRGLNSPLHF
NA | TRBJ2-7 | TRBV5-1 | NA | TGCGCCAGCAGGGCAGGTGCCTACGAGCAGTACTTC | CASRAGAYEQYF
NA | TRBJ2-1 | TRBV4-2 | TRBD1 | TGTGCCAGCAGCCAAGCCGGAGTACTATCCGGGACAGGGGCCCCCTACAATGAGCAGTTCTTC | CASSQAGVLSGTGAPYNEQFF
NA | TRBJ2-1 | TRBV6-4 | TRBD2 | TGTGCCAGCAGTGACTCGATAGGCGGGGGGGCGGTTGAGCAGTTCTTC | CASSDSIGGGAVEQFF
NA | TRBJ2-7 | TRBV18 | TRBD1 | TGTGCCAGCTCACTCCCCGTTGGACAGGGGACCTACGAGCAGTACTTC | CASSLPVGQGTYEQYF
NA | TRBJ2-5 | TRBV11-2 | TRBD1 | TGTGCCAGCAGCTTAGATACAGGGGGTTACGAGACCCAGTACTTC | CASSLDTGGYETQYF
medium-sized | TRBJ1-6 | TRBV7-3 | NA | TGTGCCAGCAGCCTCCAGGGGAATTCACCCCTCCACTTT | CASSLQGNSPLHF
few | TRBJ2-7 | TRBV7-8 | TRBD1 | TGTGCCAGCAGCACTTGGACAGGGCCGTCCTACGAGCAGTACTTC | CASSTWTGPSYEQYF
few | TRBJ1-6 | TRBV5-1 | TRBD1 | TGCGCCAGCAGCCCCCAGGACAGGGTCGGTTCACCCCTCCACTTT | CASSPQDRVGSPLHF
NA | TRBJ2-3 | TRBV5-1 | TRBD2 | TGCGCCAGCGCCTACTCCGGGACTAGCGGCACAGATACGCAGTATTTT | CASAYSGTSGTDTQYF
NA | TRBJ2-3 | TRBV5-1 | TRBD1 | TGCGCCAGCAGCTCCGACAGGGGCAATACGCAGTATTTT | CASSSDRGNTQYF
once | TRBJ1-3 | TRBV23-1 | NA | TGCGCCACCCCAAGGAGAGGGGAACTCTGGAAACACCATATATTT | CATPRRGELWKHHIF
NA | TRBJ2-5 | TRBV2 | TRBD2 | TGTGCCAGCAGTGTAGAGCGGGACCCCCAAGAGACCCAGTACTTC | CASSVERDPQETQYF
few | TRBJ2-1 | TRBV5-6 | NA | TGTGCCAGCATGACGGGACCCAATGAGCAGTTCTTC | CASMTGPNEQFF
NA | TRBJ2-1 | TRBV10-3 | NA | TGTGCCATCACAGGAGGGCAGGGCTCCTACAATGAGCAGTTCTTC | CAITGGQGSYNEQFF
NA | TRBJ2-5 | TRBV19 | NA | TGTGCCAGTAGTAGAGTGACTCAAGAGACCCAGTACTTC | CASSRVTQETQYF
once | TRBJ1-1 | TRBV7-3 | NA | TGTGCCAGCAGCTTATCGGGGGCCATGAACACTGAAGCTTTCTTT | CASSLSGAMNTEAFF
few | TRBJ2-2 | TRBV27 | NA | TGTGCCAGCATCCCGACCCGGCCTCCCGGGGAGCTGTTTTTT | CASIPTRPPGELFF
NA | TRBJ2-7 | TRBV15 | NA | TGTGCCACCAGCGGGGAGGGGGGGGACGACCACTCCTACGAGCAGTACTTC | CATSGEGGDDHSYEQYF
NA | TRBJ2-1 | TRBV9 | TRBD2 | TGTGCCAGCAGCGTAGAGGCCAGCGGGGGCGTCAATGAGCAGTTCTTC | CASSVEASGGVNEQFF
NA | TRBJ2-7 | TRBV6-5 | NA | TGTGCCAGCACCGGGGACAACTCCTACGAGCAGTACTTC | CASTGDNSYEQYF
once | TRBJ1-2 | TRBV4-3 | NA | TGCGCCAGCAGCCAAGAGCGATTCGGCAGGGACTATGGCTACACCTTC | CASSQERFGRDYGYTF
NA | TRBJ2-3 | TRBV10-3 | NA | TGTGCCATCAGTGAGGGCTACACAGATACGCAGTATTTT | CAISEGYTDTQYF
NA | TRBJ2-1 | TRBV7-2 | TRBD2 | TGTGCCAGCAGCTTAGAGGAGCGGGGGCTCTCCTACAATGAGCAGTTCTTC | CASSLEERGLSYNEQFF
few | TRBJ1-3 | TRBV7-8 | NA | TGTGCCAGCAGCCCGCAGGGAAGCTCTGGAAACACCATATATTTT | CASSPQGSSGNTIYF
few | TRBJ1-2 | TRBV5-4 | TRBD1 | TGTGCCAGCAGCAAAACCACAGGGGGCACCTATGGCTACACCTTC | CASSKTTGGTYGYTF
NA | TRBJ2-1 | TRBV7-2 | NA | TGTGCCAGCAGCTTACTCCGGAATGAGCAGTTCTTC | CASSLLRNEQFF
NA | TRBJ1-6 | TRBV7-9 | NA | TGTGCCAGCAGCTTAGGAGGCGGGGACAAACCCCTCCACTTT | CASSLGGGDKPLHF
NA | TRBJ1-2 | TRBV6-6 | NA | TGTGCCAGCAGCGCTCGGGGGGTCGGTGGCTACACCTTC | CASSARGVGGYTF
NA | TRBJ2-5 | TRBV6-5 | TRBD1 | TGTGCCAGCAGTCTACCCGGGACAGGAGAGACCCAGTACTTC | CASSLPGTGETQYF
NA | TRBJ2-7 | TRBV7-8 | NA | TGTGCCAGCAGCTTAAATGCTGGTTTCTACGAGCAGTACTTC | CASSLNAGFYEQYF
few | TRBJ2-3 | TRBV9 | NA | TGTGCCAGCAGCGAGGGGGTCAGCCCGGGGTCGCAGTATTTT | CASSEGVSPGSQYF
NA | TRBJ2-5 | TRBV10-2 | NA | TGCGCCAGCAGTGTAGGGTCTCCTTTTCGGGAGACCCAGTACTTC | CASSVGSPFRETQYF
NA | TRBJ1-6 | TRBV5-5 | NA | TGTGCCAGCAGCCTCGAAGACAGGAGGAATTCACCCCTCCACTTT | CASSLEDRRNSPLHF
NA | TRBJ2-4 | TRBV21-1 | NA | TGTGCCAGCAGCAATGCTCCCCCCCGGACTAGCGGGGGCCGCCCAGCCAAAAACATTCAGTACTTC | CASSNAPPRTSGGRPAKNIQYF
NA | TRBJ2-5 | TRBV11-1 | NA | TGTGCCAGCAGCTCGACAGGGACTATAGAGACCCAGTACTTC | CASSSTGTIETQYF
NA | TRBJ2-2 | TRBV18 | NA | TGTGCCAGCTCACTTTTCGGGACCCCGACCGGGGAGCTGTTTTTT | CASSLFGTPTGELFF
NA | TRBJ1-1 | TRBV5-4 | TRBD1 | TGTGCCAGCAGCATAGAGACCGACAGGGCGACTTTCTTT | CASSIETDRATFF